The 28 T cell receptor beta chains below all came from one sample that was sequenced in a study of blood T cell repertoires in COVID-19. The table came from immunoSEQ multiplex PCR; TCRdb's copy has only in-frame clones and leaves some out. The sample contains about 160,000 clones, around 87% of which appear only once. The sequenced material came from peripheral blood. The receptors originated from a man older than 75 with acute or convalescent COVID-19.

The rearrangement uses TRBV7-2 and TRBJ2-7, with TRBD2 matching over 11 bases. Germline V gene lookup returns CDR1 SGHTA and CDR2 FQGNSA. The CDR3 loop spans 15 amino acids. Trimming took 4 bases from V and 5 from J; bases not matched to a gene: 7. CDR3 sequence reads: CASSSDGTSGNEQYF. The CDR3 DNA sequence: TGTGCCAGCAGCTCGGACGGGACTAGCGGCAACGAGCAGTACTTC.

This rearrangement joins TRBV6-6 to TRBJ1-2; 12 bases align to TRBD1. Unmatched junction bases numbered 17, after V lost 5 bases and J lost 4 bases. The CDR3 runs to 19 residues. CDR1 is MNHNY and CDR2 is SVGAGI in the germline V gene (reference sequence). The CDR3: CASSPNSGTGGFTVYGYTF. In nucleotides, the CDR3 is TGTGCCAGCAGTCCAAACTCCGGGACAGGGGGCTTTACGGTCTATGGCTACACCTTC.

This clone was detected only a few times. The chain joins TRBV6-5 to TRBJ1-4, with 9 bases that match TRBD1. This CDR3 is built from 14 residues. The J segment lost 7 bases and the V segment lost 6 bases, leaving 6 bases of the junction unmatched. The germline V gene encodes CDR1 MNHEY and CDR2 SVGAGI. CDR3 DNA: TGTGCCAGCAGGACCCAACAGGGGGCTGAAAAACTGTTTTTT. Amino acids: CASRTQQGAEKLFF.

This chain uses TRBV5-1 with TRBJ2-3; 11 bases line up with TRBD2. Germline values: CDR1 SGHRS, CDR2 YFSETQ. Trimming cost V 0 bases and J 4 bases; bases outside gene matches: 4. The CDR3 spans 16 residues. The CDR3 sequence is CASSLVAGGPADTQYF. Written as DNA, the CDR3 is TGCGCCAGCAGCTTGGTAGCGGGGGGGCCGGCAGATACGCAGTATTTT.

This clone was counted a single time. The chain carries TRBV7-3 and TRBJ2-5; D gene ambiguous. V shed 5 bases and J shed 4 bases, with 11 bases lying between them. The germline CDR1 and CDR2 sequences are SGHTA and FQGTGA. The CDR3 covers 13 residues. CDR3 coding DNA: TGTGCCAGCAGCAGAGCAGGTCGAGAGACCCAGTACTTC. This sequence encodes CASSRAGRETQYF.

This rearrangement joins TRBV5-1 to TRBJ2-3; 7 nucleotides line up with TRBD1. V trimming: 2 bases; J trimming: 2 bases; junction bases outside the gene matches: 11. The germline V gene encodes CDR1 SGHRS and CDR2 YFSETQ. This CDR3 contains 17 residues. The CDR3 nucleotides are TGCGCCAGCAGCTTACCCACCGGGACAGCCAACACAGATACGCAGTATTTT. Translation: CASSLPTGTANTDTQYF.

The chain recombines TRBV12-3 or TRBV12-4 with TRBJ2-1; 8 nucleotides match TRBD2. The CDR3 is 13 residues long. The V and J ends lost 10 bases and 6 bases, in that order; junction bases with no gene match: 8. The CDR3 DNA sequence: TGTGCCATGGGACTAGGGTTACCCAATGAGCAGTTCTTC. As protein: CAMGLGLPNEQFF.

A few counts support this clone. V is TRBV29-1 and J is TRBJ2-3; 8 bases match TRBD2. This CDR3 has 15 residues. Germline CDR1 and CDR2: SQVTM and ANQGSEA. The V segment lost 6 bases and the J segment 6 bases; nucleotides outside the gene matches: 14. The CDR3 bases are TGCAGCGTCGAGCTCCCAGCGGGAGACGGGGATACGCAGTATTTT. Protein product: CSVELPAGDGDTQYF.

The V gene is TRBV5-1, the J gene TRBJ1-1; TRBD1 matches 8 bases. CDR3 length: 15 residues. Unmatched junction bases numbered 10, after V lost 4 bases and J lost 5 bases. Per germline, CDR1 SGHRS and CDR2 YFSETQ. CDR3: CASSQGQGGETEAFF. For the CDR3, the DNA is TGCGCCAGCAGCCAAGGACAGGGAGGAGAAACTGAAGCTTTCTTT.

The V call is TRBV9, the J call TRBJ2-1; the D gene is possibly TRBD2 (6 bases). The CDR3 spans 16 residues. The ends were cut back, 1 base at V and 1 base at J, with 12 bases in the middle. Germline loops: CDR1 SGDLS, CDR2 YYNGEE. The CDR3 reads CASSVSTGLSYNEQFF. For the CDR3, the DNA is TGTGCCAGCAGCGTAAGTACGGGACTGTCCTACAATGAGCAGTTCTTC.

The chain uses TRBV28 and TRBJ1-2, with D possibly being TRBD1 (5 bases). The CDR3 totals 13 residues. Germline V CDR1 and CDR2: MDHEN, SYDVKM. The germline V and J ends were trimmed by 3 bases and 5 bases, with 10 bases remaining between them. The CDR3 bases are TGTGCCAGCAGTTTGCAGGGAAAGTATGGCTACACCTTC. Translation: CASSLQGKYGYTF.

This clone has only one observation. The chain is built from TRBV14 and TRBJ1-6; D ambiguous. This CDR3 is 13 amino acids long. Germline V gene data show CDR1 as SGHDN and CDR2 as FVKESK. V lost 0 bases, J lost 8 bases, and 5 bases lay in between. CDR3 region: CASSQDRYSPLHF. For the CDR3, the DNA is TGTGCCAGCAGCCAAGACAGGTATTCACCCCTCCACTTT.

The CDR3 reads CASSQVAGEATQYF. The CDR3 coding sequence is TGTGCCAGCAGCCAAGTAGCGGGAGAGGCGACGCAGTATTTT. This chain joins TRBV3-1 (or the pseudogene TRBV3-2) and TRBJ2-3, with 9 nucleotides matching TRBD2. Germline CDR1 is LGHDT and CDR2 is YNNKEL (reference sequence). With 1 base clipped from V and 9 bases from J, the junction kept 5 bases outside the gene matches. The length of the CDR3 is 14 residues.

V and J are TRBV11-2 and TRBJ2-5; 8 bases line up with TRBD2. J was trimmed by 2 bases and V by 1 base; bases with no gene match: 6. The CDR3 length is 16 residues. The germline gives CDR1 SGHAT, CDR2 FQNNGV. This chain's CDR3 is CASSLVGLVSQETQYF. In DNA, the CDR3 is TGTGCCAGCAGCTTAGTGGGACTAGTGTCGCAAGAGACCCAGTACTTC.

The chain uses TRBV19 and TRBJ2-2; 8 bases align to TRBD1. V shed 3 bases, J shed 5 bases, and the junction held 5 bases outside the gene matches. CDR1 and CDR2 from the germline V gene are LNHDA and SQIVND (reference sequence). The CDR3 sequence is 15 residues long. CDR3 residues: CASSINRGSTGELFF. Written as DNA, the CDR3 is TGTGCCAGTAGTATCAACAGGGGGTCTACCGGGGAGCTGTTTTTT.

The V gene is TRBV28, the J gene TRBJ1-2; no clear D. Trimming removed 1 base from V and 2 bases from J, with 5 bases in between. Germline assignment: CDR1 MDHEN and CDR2 SYDVKM. There are 13 residues in the CDR3. The CDR3 sequence is CASSLSANYGYTF. The DNA for the CDR3 is TGTGCCAGCAGTTTATCCGCGAACTATGGCTACACCTTC.

In its sample, this clone was seen a few times. The chain has TRBV5-4 and TRBJ2-5, with 7 bases aligning to TRBD2. Per the germline V gene, CDR1 is SGHNT and CDR2 is YYREEE (reference sequence). With 3 bases clipped from V and 5 bases from J, the junction kept 7 bases outside the gene matches. The CDR3 has 14 amino acids. This CDR3 is CASSSKTSDETQYF. CDR3 sequence (DNA): TGTGCCAGCAGCTCGAAAACTAGCGACGAGACCCAGTACTTC.

The chain employs TRBV28 and TRBJ1-5, with D tentatively TRBD1 (6 bases). Germline CDR1 and CDR2: MDHEN and SYDVKM. CDR3 size: 13 residues. V gave up 6 bases and J gave up 5 bases, with 11 bases separating them. CDR3 region: CASSSGGHQPQHF. The CDR3 DNA is TGTGCCAGCAGCAGCGGGGGGCATCAGCCCCAGCATTTT.

CDR3 sequence: CATMAGDSSGNTIYF. The CDR3 nucleotides read TGTGCCACCATGGCAGGGGATAGCTCTGGAAACACCATATATTTT. The V gene is TRBV24-1, the J gene TRBJ1-3; D is possibly TRBD1 (6 bases). Per germline, CDR1 KGHDR and CDR2 SFDVKD. The V gene lost 8 bases and the J gene lost 0 bases, with 13 bases spanning the gap. The CDR3 is 15 residues long.

This chain links TRBV7-9 with TRBJ2-7; no clear D gene. The CDR3 covers 14 residues. Germline V gives CDR1 SEHNR, CDR2 FQNEAQ (reference sequence). The V end lost 4 bases, the J end lost 4 bases, and 14 bases lay between the germline ends. The CDR3 is CASSSLSPLYEQYF. In DNA, the CDR3 is TGTGCCAGCAGCTCCCTCTCTCCGCTATACGAGCAGTACTTC.

The chain links TRBV5-1 to TRBJ1-4, with D unclear. The CDR3 is made up of 18 amino acids. Germline V CDR1 and CDR2: SGHRS, YFSETQ. V shed 4 bases and J shed 0 bases, with 19 bases lying between them. The CDR3 bases are TGCGCCAGCAGCCTGGATCCTATTCGGGTTGCAACTAATGAAAAACTGTTTTTT. It yields the protein CASSLDPIRVATNEKLFF.

The chain links TRBV7-2 to TRBJ2-7; D perhaps matches TRBD2 (7 bases). Per the germline V gene, CDR1 is SGHTA and CDR2 is FQGNSA. The CDR3 length is 14 residues. Trimming pared 2 bases from V and 7 bases from J, leaving 15 bases between. The CDR3 loop reads CASSLRGAPFEQYF. Written as DNA, the CDR3 is TGTGCCAGCAGCTTACGGGGGGCTCCTTTTGAGCAGTACTTC.

The V call is TRBV28, the J call TRBJ2-1; 9 nucleotides match TRBD2. Losses at the gene ends were 5 bases for V and 4 bases for J; bases not matched to a gene: 3. Germline V gene lookup returns CDR1 MDHEN and CDR2 SYDVKM. This CDR3 is built from 14 residues. The chain's CDR3 is CASSAGGPYNEQFF. As DNA, the CDR3 is TGTGCCAGCAGTGCGGGAGGGCCGTACAATGAGCAGTTCTTC.

The count of this clone is one. J is TRBJ1-4 and V is TRBV5-1; 9 nucleotides agree with TRBD1. The germline CDR1 and CDR2 sequences are SGHRS and YFSETQ. The CDR3 is made up of 19 amino acids. V shed 0 bases and J 1 base; nucleotides not matched to a gene: 10. The CDR3 coding sequence is TGCGCCAGCAGCTTGGTCCCGGGACAGGGTCTGGGAACTAATGAAAAACTGTTTTTT. Amino acid sequence: CASSLVPGQGLGTNEKLFF.

V and J are TRBV5-1 and TRBJ1-1; D gene unclear. The CDR3 consists of 13 residues. Germline V lookup: CDR1 SGHRS, CDR2 YFSETQ. V gave up 3 bases and J gave up 0 bases, with 6 bases separating them. CDR3 DNA: TGCGCCAGCAGCTCTATGCTGAACACTGAAGCTTTCTTT. Protein sequence: CASSSMLNTEAFF.

In its sample, this clone ranks as large. The CDR3 DNA follows: TGTGCCAGCAGCCCTAGTCCCCTCTCTGGGGCCAACGTCCTGACTTTC. Protein product: CASSPSPLSGANVLTF. This rearrangement joins TRBV7-9 to TRBJ2-6; no clear D gene. The V gene lost 5 bases and the J gene lost 0 bases, with 11 bases spanning the gap. Germline assignment: CDR1 SEHNR and CDR2 FQNEAQ (reference sequence). The CDR3 is 16 residues long.

The rearrangement uses TRBV18 and TRBJ2-1, with 7 bases that match TRBD2. The germline V gene encodes CDR1 KGHSH and CDR2 LQKENI. The junction had 4 bases not matched to a gene; V was cut back by 0 bases and J by 2 bases. This CDR3 is built from 16 residues. The CDR3 DNA sequence: TGTGCCAGCTCACCACCCGTAGCGGGCGCCTACAATGAGCAGTTCTTC. This codes for CASSPPVAGAYNEQFF.

The CDR3: CASSLLQGSPLHF. CDR3 nucleotides: TGTGCCAGCAGCTTACTGCAGGGTTCACCCCTCCACTTT. The V call is TRBV7-8, the J call TRBJ1-6; TRBD1 might be the D (5 bases). The CDR3 is 13 residues long. Trimming took off 2 bases at V and 9 bases at J, with 8 bases between the two ends. Germline values: CDR1 SGHVS, CDR2 FQNEAQ.